A selection of T cell receptor beta chains follows, all from one sample in a study of sequential checkpoint blockade in melanoma. Profiling relied on immunoSEQ multiplex PCR, and the TCRdb table lists in-frame clones only, not all of them. Of about 6,900 clones in the sample, 78% were seen once. Sequenced here: CD8+ T cells sorted from blood (inferred from file names), sampled from a patient given nivolumab and ipilimumab in sequence. These receptors came from a human donor with melanoma. The CDR3 runs from the conserved cysteine through the conserved F or W. A D gene is named only where the DNA matches it firmly. Clone size is given for some rows only: seen once, a few or many times, or a class if the clone is expanded.

J gene	V gene	clone size	D gene	CDR3 DNA	CDR3 protein
TRBJ2-2	TRBV10-2	-	TRBD2	TGCGCCAGCAGTGGTAGCGGGAGTTGGGAGCTGTTTTTT	CASSGSGSWELFF
TRBJ2-7	TRBV6-6	-	-	TGTGCCAGCAGTTACAGGGGCGGCGAGCAGTACTTC	CASSYRGGEQYF
TRBJ2-1	TRBV19	-	-	TGTGCCAGTAGTATTGGTGGCAACAATGAGCAGTTCTTC	CASSIGGNNEQFF
TRBJ1-1	TRBV7-9	-	-	TGTGCCAGTACAGGGCAATGGGAAGCTTTCTTT	CASTGQWEAFF
TRBJ2-1	TRBV28	once	-	TGTGCCAGCAAACGGGAGATGTCCTACAATGAGCAGTTCTTC	CASKREMSYNEQFF
TRBJ2-1	TRBV4-1	-	-	TGCGCCAGCAGCCCGACGGGGATTACAGGGAGTATACTGGGCAATGAGCAGTTCTTC	CASSPTGITGSILGNEQFF
TRBJ2-7	TRBV21-1	-	-	TGTGCCAGCAGCAATCTGACTAGCGGGATTCGTTTCTACGAGCAGTACTTC	CASSNLTSGIRFYEQYF
TRBJ1-3	TRBV14	few	-	TGTGCCAGCAGCGGAACTACACTTGGGAGATCTGGAAACACCATATATTTT	CASSGTTLGRSGNTIYF
TRBJ2-7	TRBV28	-	TRBD1	TGTGCCAGCAGTTTGGTCGGGACAGCCTCCTACGAGCAGTACTTC	CASSLVGTASYEQYF
TRBJ1-1	TRBV4-2	-	-	TGTGCCAGCAGCCAAGATTTATTAGTCGTTGAAGCTTTCTTT	CASSQDLLVVEAFF
TRBJ2-1	TRBV29-1	-	TRBD2	TGCAGCGGGGGACTAGCGGGAGTCAATGAGCAGTTCTTC	CSGGLAGVNEQFF